This TCR beta chain was profiled in a study of persistence of HIV-infected CD4 T cells. The libraries were made with immunoSEQ version 4 in survey mode. Genomic DNA was diluted to roughly 9.4 ng/uL, up to 1 ug per sample. Method: immunoSEQ multiplex PCR; TCRdb's copy keeps in-frame clones and lacks some. This sample carries 44,000 or so clones, more than 85% of them seen once, and the ten largest clones take about 1.7%. This nonspecific control used anti-CD3/anti-CD28 bead stimulation of CD4+ T cells. CD4+ T cells upregulating both CD40 ligand and CD69 were sorted as responding cells. Suppressive ART was started during chronic HIV-1 infection in these adults. This clone was observed a handful of times. As yet, its antigen is unknown. The sequence was collected from an adult man with HIV who was CMV-seropositive. Sequencing used CD4+ T cells sorted from PBMCs after approximately 18-hour stimulation, obtained from a patient who received antiretroviral therapy.

CDR3 bases: TGTGCCATCCGGTTGGGTACTAATGAAAAACTGTTTTTT. The encoded protein is CAIRLGTNEKLFF. The gene calls are TRBV6-1 and TRBJ1-4; D ambiguous. Trimming pared 10 bases from V and 2 bases from J, leaving 11 bases between. CDR1 MNHNS and CDR2 SASEGT come from the germline V gene. The CDR3 has 13 amino acids.